This T cell receptor beta chain was recorded in a study of T cell responses to AZD1222 COVID-19 vaccine. Study-wide results and limits: Two AZD1222 administrations were followed by greater Spike-specific TCR breadth and depth. Females outnumbered males among donors, who were mostly white British; clonal diversity was possibly underestimated. Only a handful of individuals given AZD1222 were seropositive at baseline. Every sample of the repertoires postdated the peak T cell response.

The assay was immunoSEQ multiplex PCR, and TCRdb's table has in-frame clones only and misses some. There are more than 85,000 clones in the sample; 85% to 90% occur only once, and 2% to 3% lies in the top ten. J was trimmed by 1 base and V by 4 bases; bases with no gene match: 4. This CDR3 has 14 residues. Germline V gene data show CDR1 as SGHNT and CDR2 as YYREEE (reference sequence). Concerning this clone itself: Its antigen is as yet unknown.

The source was peripheral blood, collected on day 0 of AZD1222 vaccination. This clonotype originated in an adult in good health. The chain combines TRBV5-4 with TRBJ1-2; TRBD1 agrees at 7 bases. The CDR3 nucleotides read TGTGCCAGCAGCCCAGGGGGATTTAACTATGGCTACACCTTC. Translating gives CASSPGGFNYGYTF. Together with reference TRBV5-4 and TRBJ1-2, the CDR3 gives the full variable domain: ETGVTQSPTHLIKTRGQQVTLRCSSQSGHNTVSWYQQALGQGPQFIFQYYREEENGRGNFPPRFSGLQFPNYSSELNVNALELDDSALYLCASSPGGFNYGYTFGSGTRLTVV.